Listed below are T cell receptor beta chains from one sample, sequenced in a study of shared clonotypes between healthy human individuals. TCRdb keeps only in-frame clones here, not all; method: immunoSEQ multiplex PCR. The sample has 2 million to 2.5 million clones; almost 96% are singletons. The sample taken for sequencing was naive CD4+ T cells sorted from blood. These receptors were collected from a young man in good health. Each CDR3 is given with its conserved first and last residue. D genes are given only for firm matches. Clone size is shown for a subset of rows, as once, few, many or a class of expanded clone.

d_call | clone_size | j_call | v_call | cdr3_aa | cdr3_nt
NA | once | TRBJ2-5 | TRBV6-6 | CASSSGTTQETQYF | TGTGCCAGCAGTTCCGGCACAACTCAAGAGACCCAGTACTTC
TRBD1 | NA | TRBJ2-5 | TRBV5-4 | CASSFDPGGQETQYF | TGTGCCAGCAGCTTCGACCCAGGGGGCCAAGAGACCCAGTACTTC
NA | NA | TRBJ1-5 | TRBV5-1 | CASSFSGEGQPQHF | TGCGCCAGCAGCTTTTCAGGGGAAGGCCAGCCCCAGCATTTT
NA | NA | TRBJ2-7 | TRBV7-6 | CASSLFGSEQYF | TGTGCCAGCAGCTTATTTGGGTCGGAGCAGTACTTC
NA | NA | TRBJ2-7 | TRBV4-1 | CASTPDWVSSSYEQYF | TGCGCCAGCACCCCCGACTGGGTCTCGAGCTCCTACGAGCAGTACTTC
TRBD2 | NA | TRBJ2-3 | TRBV29-1 | CSVGGTSSTDTQYF | TGCAGCGTTGGTGGGACTAGCAGCACAGATACGCAGTATTTT
NA | NA | TRBJ1-1 | TRBV10-3 | CAIRERDTEAFF | TGTGCCATCAGAGAGAGGGACACTGAAGCTTTCTTT
NA | NA | TRBJ1-1 | TRBV7-2 | CASSLSGANTEAFF | TGTGCCAGCAGCTTAAGCGGGGCCAACACTGAAGCTTTCTTT
NA | NA | TRBJ2-7 | TRBV4-3 | CASSQARSVSYEQYF | TGCGCCAGCAGCCAAGCCCGGAGTGTGTCATACGAGCAGTACTTC
NA | NA | TRBJ2-7 | TRBV5-1 | CASSSGDGGSYEQYF | TGCGCCAGCAGCTCCGGTGATGGGGGCTCCTACGAGCAGTACTTC
NA | NA | TRBJ1-1 | TRBV29-1 | CSVAQGFTEAFF | TGCAGCGTTGCCCAGGGGTTCACTGAAGCTTTCTTT
TRBD2 | NA | TRBJ2-3 | TRBV7-3 | CASSSSGGAPDTQYF | TGTGCCAGCAGCTCCAGCGGGGGGGCCCCAGATACGCAGTATTTT
NA | NA | TRBJ2-6 | TRBV29-1 | CSVDSSGANVLTF | TGCAGCGTTGACAGCTCTGGGGCCAACGTCCTGACTTTC
NA | once | TRBJ2-5 | TRBV11-2 | CASTSLGKTQYF | TGTGCCAGCACAAGCCTTGGGAAGACCCAGTACTTC
TRBD1 | NA | TRBJ2-3 | TRBV2 | CASIRDRGTDTQYF | TGTGCCAGCATCCGGGACAGGGGTACAGATACGCAGTATTTT
TRBD1 | NA | TRBJ1-2 | TRBV2 | CASSPQTGGDGYTF | TGTGCCAGCAGTCCACAGACAGGGGGCGATGGCTACACCTTC
NA | NA | TRBJ1-2 | TRBV15 | CATSPGTHYTF | TGTGCCACCAGCCCCGGGACACACTACACCTTC
NA | NA | TRBJ1-2 | TRBV7-9 | CASSPQGIYGYTF | TGTGCCAGCAGCCCCCAGGGAATCTATGGCTACACCTTC
NA | NA | TRBJ1-5 | TRBV6-5 | CARRVSNQPQHF | TGTGCCAGGAGGGTTAGCAATCAGCCCCAGCATTTT
TRBD1 | NA | TRBJ1-6 | TRBV6-5 | CASRTGTGRNSPLHF | TGTGCCAGCAGGACGGGGACAGGGAGGAATTCACCCCTCCACTTT
TRBD1 | NA | TRBJ2-5 | TRBV7-9 | CASSRTGYETQYF | TGTGCCAGCAGCCGGACAGGGTACGAGACCCAGTACTTC
TRBD1 | NA | TRBJ1-3 | TRBV11-2 | CASSLFTGAGNTIYF | TGTGCCAGCAGCTTATTTACAGGGGCTGGAAACACCATATATTTT
NA | NA | TRBJ2-5 | TRBV7-6 | CASSPRFSTTEDPQETQYF | TGTGCCAGCAGCCCGAGATTCAGCACTACCGAGGACCCCCAAGAGACCCAGTACTTC
NA | NA | TRBJ2-7 | TRBV2 | CASIIQSLSYEQYF | TGTGCCAGCATTATACAGAGCCTCTCCTACGAGCAGTACTTC
TRBD1 | NA | TRBJ2-7 | TRBV10-3 | CAINQGATSHEQYF | TGTGCCATCAACCAGGGGGCGACAAGCCACGAGCAGTACTTC
NA | NA | TRBJ2-5 | TRBV27 | CASSLRGQETQYF | TGTGCCAGCAGTTTACGGGGCCAAGAGACCCAGTACTTC
NA | NA | TRBJ1-1 | TRBV28 | CASSWTENTEAFF | TGTGCCAGCAGTTGGACAGAAAACACTGAAGCTTTCTTT
NA | once | TRBJ2-1 | TRBV5-1 | CASGPGSSYNEQFF | TGCGCCAGCGGCCCGGGGAGCTCCTACAATGAGCAGTTCTTC
NA | NA | TRBJ2-6 | TRBV11-2 | CASSSDRWSGANVLTF | TGTGCCAGCAGCTCAGACAGGTGGTCTGGGGCCAACGTCCTGACTTTC
TRBD1 | once | TRBJ2-5 | TRBV5-1 | CASSRDRRKETQYF | TGCGCCAGCAGCCGGGACAGGCGCAAAGAGACCCAGTACTTC
NA | NA | TRBJ2-1 | TRBV5-4 | CASSLGRRAADEQFF | TGTGCCAGCAGCTTGGGGAGGAGGGCCGCAGATGAGCAGTTCTTC
NA | once | TRBJ2-3 | TRBV14 | CASSSNHGTLQYF | TGTGCCAGCAGCTCAAATCACGGGACATTGCAGTATTTT
TRBD2 | once | TRBJ2-3 | TRBV15 | CATSTGLAGVDTQYF | TGTGCCACCAGTACTGGACTAGCGGGGGTGGATACGCAGTATTTT
TRBD1 | NA | TRBJ2-7 | TRBV5-1 | CASSTKGQPYEQYF | TGCGCCAGCAGCACAAAGGGACAGCCCTACGAGCAGTACTTC
NA | once | TRBJ2-5 | TRBV7-2 | CASSPHGLHEETQYF | TGTGCCAGCAGCCCCCACGGACTCCACGAAGAGACCCAGTACTTC
NA | NA | TRBJ1-2 | TRBV30 | CAWYGGDGGYTF | TGTGCCTGGTATGGAGGGGACGGGGGCTACACCTTC